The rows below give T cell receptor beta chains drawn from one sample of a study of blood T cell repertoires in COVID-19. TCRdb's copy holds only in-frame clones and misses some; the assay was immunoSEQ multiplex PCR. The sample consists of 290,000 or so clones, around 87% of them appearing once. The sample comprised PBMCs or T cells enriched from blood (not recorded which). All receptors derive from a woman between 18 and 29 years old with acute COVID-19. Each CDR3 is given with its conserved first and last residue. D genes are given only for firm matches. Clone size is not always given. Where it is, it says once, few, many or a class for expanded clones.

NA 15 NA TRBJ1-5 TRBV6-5 CASSYRGLANQPQHF TGTGCCAGCAGTTACAGGGGGTTGGCCAATCAGCCCCAGCATTTT
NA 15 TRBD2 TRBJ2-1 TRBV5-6 CASSPLAGPRNEQFF TGTGCCAGCAGCCCACTAGCGGGACCTCGTAATGAGCAGTTCTTC
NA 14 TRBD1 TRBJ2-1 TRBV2 CASSDRQGGNEQFF TGTGCCAGCAGCGACCGACAGGGGGGGAATGAGCAGTTCTTC
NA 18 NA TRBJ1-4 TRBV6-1 CASSDTTTRWGVNEKLFF TGTGCCAGCAGTGATACGACGACACGATGGGGGGTAAATGAAAAACTGTTTTTT
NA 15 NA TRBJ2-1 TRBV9 CASSVQGGVYNEQFF TGTGCCAGCAGCGTTCAGGGTGGTGTGTACAATGAGCAGTTCTTC
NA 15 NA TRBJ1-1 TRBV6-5 CASDRSSLGGTEAFF TGTGCCAGCGACAGGTCCTCGTTAGGGGGCACTGAAGCTTTCTTT
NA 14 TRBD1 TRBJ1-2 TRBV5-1 CASSSGTANYGYTF TGCGCCAGCAGCTCCGGGACAGCTAACTATGGCTACACCTTC
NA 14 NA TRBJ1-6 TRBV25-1 CASTLGLNNSPLHF TGTGCCAGCACACTCGGACTGAATAATTCACCCCTCCACTTT
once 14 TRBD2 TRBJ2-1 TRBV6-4 CASSAGTSGNEQFF TGTGCCAGCAGTGCCGGGACTAGCGGCAATGAGCAGTTCTTC
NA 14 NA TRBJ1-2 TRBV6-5 CASSKDSGAYGYTF TGTGCCAGCAGCAAGGACAGCGGGGCCTATGGCTACACCTTC
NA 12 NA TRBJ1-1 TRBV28 CASSLTGHRAFF TGTGCCAGCAGTTTAACGGGTCATAGAGCTTTCTTT
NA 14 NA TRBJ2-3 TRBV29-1 CSVEDRVGTDTQYF TGCAGCGTTGAAGATCGGGTAGGAACAGATACGCAGTATTTT
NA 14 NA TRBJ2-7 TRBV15 CATSRGFGTYEQYF TGTGCCACCAGCAGAGGGTTCGGGACCTACGAGCAGTACTTC
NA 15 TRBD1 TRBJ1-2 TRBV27 CASSFRQGGNYGYTF TGTGCCAGCAGTTTTCGACAGGGGGGGAACTATGGCTACACCTTC
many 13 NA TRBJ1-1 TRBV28 CASRNPGLPKAFF TGTGCCAGCAGGAACCCAGGGCTTCCGAAGGCTTTCTTT
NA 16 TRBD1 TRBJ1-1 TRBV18 CASSPMRGQANTEAFF TGTGCCAGCTCACCAATGAGAGGACAGGCGAACACTGAAGCTTTCTTT
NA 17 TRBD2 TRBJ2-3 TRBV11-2 CASSSKLAGEGGDTQYF TGTGCCAGCAGCTCCAAACTAGCGGGAGAGGGTGGAGATACGCAGTATTTT